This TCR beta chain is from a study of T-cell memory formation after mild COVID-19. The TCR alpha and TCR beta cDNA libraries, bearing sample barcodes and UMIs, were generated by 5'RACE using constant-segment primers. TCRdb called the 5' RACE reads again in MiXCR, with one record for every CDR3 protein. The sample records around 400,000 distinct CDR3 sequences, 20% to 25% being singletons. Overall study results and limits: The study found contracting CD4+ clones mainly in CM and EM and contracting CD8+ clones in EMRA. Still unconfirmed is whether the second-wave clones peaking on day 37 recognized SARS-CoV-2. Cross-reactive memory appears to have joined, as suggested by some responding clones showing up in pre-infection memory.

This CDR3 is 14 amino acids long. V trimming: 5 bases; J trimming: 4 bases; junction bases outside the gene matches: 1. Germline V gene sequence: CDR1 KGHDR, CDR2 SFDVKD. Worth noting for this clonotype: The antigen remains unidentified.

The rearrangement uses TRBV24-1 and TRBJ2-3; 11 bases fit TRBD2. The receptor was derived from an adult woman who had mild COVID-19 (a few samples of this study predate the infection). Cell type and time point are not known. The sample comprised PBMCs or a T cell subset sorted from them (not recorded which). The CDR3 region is CATSASGRSDTQYF. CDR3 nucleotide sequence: TGTGCCACCAGTGCTAGCGGGAGGTCAGATACGCAGTATTTT.